Listed here is a single TCR beta chain. The data were produced by immunoSEQ multiplex PCR, yet TCRdb's version contains in-frame clones alone and is incomplete. This repertoire shows approximately 71,000 clones, 75% to 95% found once; its top ten account for approximately 4.9%. These data originate in a study of blood T cell repertoires in COVID-19. Turning to the study itself: COVID-19 samples collected from the United States, Italy and Spain covered acute and convalescent phases. T cells, B-cell-depleted T cells, or PBMCs provided the cDNA or gDNA that served as material.

The V gene end was trimmed by 1 base and the J gene end by 5 bases; junction bases not matched to a gene: 16. Germline CDR1 reads MNHEY; CDR2 reads SVGEGT. The length of the CDR3 is 19 residues. The source of this sequence is a woman between 18 and 29 years old with acute or convalescent COVID-19. Sequencing used peripheral blood. V gene TRBV6-2 or TRBV6-3 combines with J gene TRBJ2-2, with 7 bases aligning to TRBD2. The CDR3 is CASSYFSREWYLSTGELFF. The CDR3 DNA reads TGTGCCAGCAGTTACTTTTCGCGGGAGTGGTATTTGAGTACCGGGGAGCTGTTTTTT.